This T cell receptor beta chain was retrieved from a study of tumor-infiltrating lymphocytes in primary liver carcinoma. Study results and caveats: Tumor samples exhibited a significantly greater top-250-clone fraction than blood samples (p = 0.039).

RNA was extracted from whole blood without cell sorting, alongside germline DNA. Before surgery, 3.5 to 4.5 milliliters of EDTA blood were taken. A note on this clonotype: The target antigen is unknown.

The authors made TCR beta cDNA from approximately 490 ng total RNA with a constant-region primer. What produced the TCR beta libraries was three nested multiplex PCR rounds using slightly modified ARM-PCR. Each of the first two PCR rounds ran approximately 10 cycles with TRBV1-TRBV30 forward and C-beta reverse primers. TCRdb re-derived calls from the multiplex PCR reads in MiXCR, one entry per CDR3 protein. The data contain about 200,000 distinct CDR3 sequences, approximately 64% of them singletons. CDR1 is SGHAT and CDR2 is FQNNGV in the germline V gene. After removal of 8 bases from V and 7 bases from J, the junction contained 16 bases not matched to a gene. The CDR3 has 16 amino acids.

The source of this sequence is a woman aged 60 to 75 with primary liver carcinoma and hepatitis B virus infection. The sequencing input was peripheral blood. This sequence joins TRBV11-2 and TRBJ1-4; 7 bases fit TRBD1. CDR3 region: CASGPGGSVGSEKLFF. The CDR3 coding sequence is TGTGCCAGCGGCCCAGGGGGTTCGGTAGGGAGTGAAAAACTGTTTTTT.